The next 13 T cell receptor beta chains were all read from a single sample in a study of persistence of HIV-infected CD4 T cells. The libraries were made with immunoSEQ version 4 in survey mode. Repertoires were generated with immunoSEQ multiplex PCR, while TCRdb's copy carries only in-frame clones and drops some. The sample lists tens of thousands of clones, around 76% occurring once. Their antigen targets remain unknown. The stimulus was lysate of CMV-infected fibroblasts, roughly 9.2 ug/mL. CD40L-negative CD69-negative CD45RO-high memory CD4+ T cells were sorted as populations depleted of antigen-responding cells. Sample: CD4+ T cells sorted from PBMCs after roughly 17-hour stimulation, taken from a patient who received antiretroviral therapy. The receptors originated from an adult woman with HIV who was CMV-seropositive.

This chain connects TRBV24-1 to TRBJ1-2, with no clear D. From germline, CDR1 is KGHDR and CDR2 SFDVKD. The CDR3 contains 14 residues. V was clipped by 3 bases and J by 8 bases, with 15 bases between them. The CDR3 region is CATSDPARLGGYTF. The CDR3 nucleotides are TGTGCCACCAGTGATCCTGCACGGCTGGGGGGCTACACCTTC.

The J gene is TRBJ1-3, the V gene TRBV18, with D possibly matching TRBD1 (5 bases). Trimming shortened V by 2 bases and J by 0 bases, and 11 bases separated the two germline ends. CDR1 and CDR2 (germline): KGHSH, LQKENI. The CDR3 is 16 residues long. In DNA, the CDR3 is TGTGCCAGCTCACCATCCCGGGGCAGCTCTGGAAACACCATATATTTT. As protein: CASSPSRGSSGNTIYF.

V gene TRBV7-2 combines with J gene TRBJ1-6; D gene uncertain. V shed 1 base and J shed 7 bases, with 11 bases lying between them. This CDR3 is built from 15 residues. Looked up from germline, CDR1 is SGHTA and CDR2 is FQGNSA. DNA of the CDR3: TGTGCCAGCAGCTTAGTTCCCCTGACAAATTCACCCCTCCACTTT. Amino acid sequence: CASSLVPLTNSPLHF.

CDR3 amino acids: CASSRDRAPYEQYF. The CDR3 nucleotides read TGTGCCAGCAGCCGGGACAGGGCACCCTACGAGCAGTACTTC. The chain uses TRBV9 and TRBJ2-7, with TRBD1 matching 9 bases. Germline CDR1 SGDLS, CDR2 YYNGEE. The V gene end was trimmed by 4 bases and the J gene end by 2 bases; junction bases not matched to a gene: 4. The CDR3 is 14 amino acids.

The rearrangement joins TRBV19 to TRBJ1-1; tentatively, D is TRBD1 (6 bases). In germline, CDR1 is LNHDA, CDR2 SQIVND (reference sequence). CDR3 length: 14 residues. Trimming removed 7 bases at V and 8 bases at J, with 20 bases between. The CDR3, as DNA: TGTGCCAGTACCTACAAGACCCAAGGGGGGGAAGCTTTCTTT. It codes for CASTYKTQGGEAFF.

The chain joins TRBV27 to TRBJ1-1, with 9 bases identical to TRBD1. The CDR3 runs 15 residues. After removal of 4 bases from V and 0 bases from J, the junction contained 3 bases not matched to a gene. CDR1 and CDR2 (germline): MNHEY, SMNVEV (reference sequence). CDR3 protein: CASSYRGLMNTEAFF. In DNA form, the CDR3 reads TGTGCCAGCAGTTACAGGGGGCTCATGAACACTGAAGCTTTCTTT.

The chain recombines TRBV7-2 with TRBJ1-2; no clear D gene. Trimming left V 1 base short and J 0 bases short, with 9 bases between. Germline V CDR1 and CDR2: SGHTA, FQGNSA. This CDR3 has 15 residues. The CDR3 sequence: CASSLDPQSNYGYTF. Written as DNA, the CDR3 is TGTGCCAGCAGCTTAGACCCACAGTCTAACTATGGCTACACCTTC.

The chain couples TRBV3-1 (or the pseudogene TRBV3-2) to TRBJ1-2; D gene uncertain. The CDR3 length is 12 residues. Germline CDR1 reads LGHDT; CDR2 reads YNNKEL (reference sequence). V was clipped by 4 bases and J by 7 bases, with 10 bases between them. The DNA for the CDR3 is TGTGCCAGCAGCCTCACAGAATCTGGCTACACCTTC. It yields the protein CASSLTESGYTF.

V and J are TRBV6-1 and TRBJ1-5, with 8 nucleotides matching TRBD1. Germline assignment: CDR1 MNHNS and CDR2 SASEGT. The CDR3 consists of 15 residues. Trimming cost V 5 bases and J 2 bases; bases outside gene matches: 5. CDR3 loop: CASSPQQGGNQPQHF. The CDR3 nucleotides are TGTGCCAGCAGTCCTCAACAGGGGGGCAATCAGCCCCAGCATTTT.

V and J are TRBV2 and TRBJ1-2, with TRBD1 identical over 7 bases. After removal of 7 bases from V and 1 base from J, the junction contained 3 bases not matched to a gene. There are 13 residues in the CDR3. Germline V CDR1 and CDR2: SNHLY, FYNNEI. CDR3 residues: CASKGQHNYGYTF. Written as DNA, the CDR3 is TGTGCCAGCAAGGGACAGCATAACTATGGCTACACCTTC.

This chain connects TRBV5-8 to TRBJ1-5, with 7 bases identical to TRBD1. The trim removed 3 bases at V and 2 bases at J, leaving 8 bases unmatched. The CDR3 loop spans 16 amino acids. Germline values: CDR1 SGHTS, CDR2 YDEGEE. CDR3 residues: CASSWPGTAGNQPQHF. The CDR3 DNA reads TGTGCCAGCAGCTGGCCCGGGACAGCGGGCAATCAGCCCCAGCATTTT.

The chain employs TRBV10-3 and TRBJ1-1; D not resolved. This CDR3 is built from 14 residues. Germline CDR1 reads ENHRY; CDR2 reads SYGVKD. Trimming shortened V by 4 bases and J by 2 bases, and 11 bases separated the two germline ends. CDR3 loop: CAISGDRVNTEAFF. For the CDR3, the DNA is TGTGCCATCAGTGGGGATAGGGTAAACACTGAAGCTTTCTTT.

The V and J genes are TRBV3-1 (or the pseudogene TRBV3-2) and TRBJ2-7, with TRBD1 identical over 9 bases. V lost 4 bases to trimming and J lost 7 bases; unmatched junction nucleotides: 2. The CDR3 runs 12 residues. Per the germline V gene, CDR1 is LGHDT and CDR2 is YNNKEL (reference sequence). The CDR3 loop is CASSPGQGEQYF. DNA of the CDR3: TGTGCCAGCAGCCCCGGACAGGGGGAGCAGTACTTC.